The present entry profiles one TCR beta chain with its context. Its antigen is as yet unknown. The V gene's germline CDR1 is LNHDA and CDR2 SQIVND (reference sequence). The CDR3 has 14 amino acids. V was pared by 0 bases and J by 7 bases, with 11 bases between. These data are taken from a study of STAT3 mutations in large granular lymphocyte leukemia. Study at large: More than half of T-LGLL patients received immunosuppressive therapy.

Measured with immunoSEQ multiplex PCR; TCRdb has only the in-frame clones, and not every one. The sample shows 30,000 to 45,000 clones, 70% to 90% of them seen only once. Study results and limitations: No sample exists from the first appearance of each clone. Every T-cell large granular lymphocyte leukemia patient had at least one immunodominant TCR beta clonotype. In about 30% of the 18 patients, new TCR clonotypes emerged after therapy. Variable sampling intervals and differing treatment regimens complicated linking therapy response to TCR clonal burden changes.

The source material was PBMCs. V and J are TRBV19 and TRBJ2-3; D is possibly TRBD2 (6 bases). This sequence was found in a human donor with T large granular lymphocyte leukemia. Some clones in this sample may be carry-over from other donors' samples. CDR3 DNA: TGTGCCAGTAGTATAGATCAACGGGGGTATACGCAGTATTTT. The encoded protein is CASSIDQRGYTQYF.